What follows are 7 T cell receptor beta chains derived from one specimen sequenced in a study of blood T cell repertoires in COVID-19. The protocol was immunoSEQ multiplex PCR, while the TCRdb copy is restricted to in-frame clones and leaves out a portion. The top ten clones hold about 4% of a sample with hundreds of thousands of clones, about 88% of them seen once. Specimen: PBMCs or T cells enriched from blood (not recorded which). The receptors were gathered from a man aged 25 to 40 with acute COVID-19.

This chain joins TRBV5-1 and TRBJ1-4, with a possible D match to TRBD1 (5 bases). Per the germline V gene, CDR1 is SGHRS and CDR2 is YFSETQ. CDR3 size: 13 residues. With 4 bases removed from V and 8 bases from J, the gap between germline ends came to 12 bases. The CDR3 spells CASSTQGFEKLFF. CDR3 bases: TGCGCCAGCAGCACGCAGGGCTTCGAAAAACTGTTTTTT. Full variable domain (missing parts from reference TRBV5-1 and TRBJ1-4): KAGVTQTPRYLIKTRGQQVTLSCSPISGHRSVSWYQQTPGQGLQFLFEYFSETQRNKGNFPGRFSGRQFSNSRSEMNVSTLELGDSALYLCASSTQGFEKLFFGSGTQLSVL.

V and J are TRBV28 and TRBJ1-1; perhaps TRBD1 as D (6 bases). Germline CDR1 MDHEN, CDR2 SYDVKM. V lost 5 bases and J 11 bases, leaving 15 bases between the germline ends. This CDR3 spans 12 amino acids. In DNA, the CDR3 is TGTGCCAGCAGTGCCCTTGGGGGCGGCGCTTTCTTT. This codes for CASSALGGGAFF.

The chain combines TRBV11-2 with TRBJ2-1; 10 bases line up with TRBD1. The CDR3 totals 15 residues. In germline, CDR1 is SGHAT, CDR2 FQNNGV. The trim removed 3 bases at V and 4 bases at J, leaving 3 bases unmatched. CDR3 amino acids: CASSFPGQGYNEQFF. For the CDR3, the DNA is TGTGCCAGCAGCTTCCCGGGACAGGGGTACAATGAGCAGTTCTTC.

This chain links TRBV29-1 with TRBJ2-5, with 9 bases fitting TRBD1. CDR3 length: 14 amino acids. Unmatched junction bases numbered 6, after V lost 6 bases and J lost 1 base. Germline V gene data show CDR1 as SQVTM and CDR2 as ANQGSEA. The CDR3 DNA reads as TGCAGCGTCTACAGGGGGCGAGGCCAAGAGACCCAGTACTTC. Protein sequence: CSVYRGRGQETQYF. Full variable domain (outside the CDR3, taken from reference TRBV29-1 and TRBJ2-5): SAVISQKPSRDICQRGTSLTIQCQVDSQVTMMFWYRQQPGQSLTLIATANQGSEATYESGFVIDKFPISRPNLTFSTLTVSNMSPEDSSIYLCSVYRGRGQETQYFGPGTRLLVL.

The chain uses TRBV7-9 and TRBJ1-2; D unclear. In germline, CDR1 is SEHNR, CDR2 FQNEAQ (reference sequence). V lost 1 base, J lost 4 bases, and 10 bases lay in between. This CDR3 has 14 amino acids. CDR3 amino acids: CASSLVEGVYGYTF. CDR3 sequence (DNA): TGTGCCAGCAGCTTAGTGGAGGGTGTCTATGGCTACACCTTC. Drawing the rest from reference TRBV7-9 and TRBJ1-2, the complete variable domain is DTGVSQNPRHKITKRGQNVTFRCDPISEHNRLYWYRQTLGQGPEFLTYFQNEAQLEKSRLLSDRFSAERPKGSFSTLEIQRTEQGDSAMYLCASSLVEGVYGYTFGSGTRLTVV.

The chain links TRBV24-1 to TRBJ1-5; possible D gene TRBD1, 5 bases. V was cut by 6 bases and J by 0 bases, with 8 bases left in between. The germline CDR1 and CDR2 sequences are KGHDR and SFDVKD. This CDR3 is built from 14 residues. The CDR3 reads CATSTGVSNQPQHF. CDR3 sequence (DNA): TGTGCCACCAGTACGGGGGTTAGCAATCAGCCCCAGCATTTT.

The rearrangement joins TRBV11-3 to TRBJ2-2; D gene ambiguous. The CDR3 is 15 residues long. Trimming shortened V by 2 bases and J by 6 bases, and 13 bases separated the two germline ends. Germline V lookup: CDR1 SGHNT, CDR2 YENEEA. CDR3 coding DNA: TGTGCCAGCAGCTTATTAGCTAGTTCGGCCGGGGAGCTGTTTTTT. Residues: CASSLLASSAGELFF.